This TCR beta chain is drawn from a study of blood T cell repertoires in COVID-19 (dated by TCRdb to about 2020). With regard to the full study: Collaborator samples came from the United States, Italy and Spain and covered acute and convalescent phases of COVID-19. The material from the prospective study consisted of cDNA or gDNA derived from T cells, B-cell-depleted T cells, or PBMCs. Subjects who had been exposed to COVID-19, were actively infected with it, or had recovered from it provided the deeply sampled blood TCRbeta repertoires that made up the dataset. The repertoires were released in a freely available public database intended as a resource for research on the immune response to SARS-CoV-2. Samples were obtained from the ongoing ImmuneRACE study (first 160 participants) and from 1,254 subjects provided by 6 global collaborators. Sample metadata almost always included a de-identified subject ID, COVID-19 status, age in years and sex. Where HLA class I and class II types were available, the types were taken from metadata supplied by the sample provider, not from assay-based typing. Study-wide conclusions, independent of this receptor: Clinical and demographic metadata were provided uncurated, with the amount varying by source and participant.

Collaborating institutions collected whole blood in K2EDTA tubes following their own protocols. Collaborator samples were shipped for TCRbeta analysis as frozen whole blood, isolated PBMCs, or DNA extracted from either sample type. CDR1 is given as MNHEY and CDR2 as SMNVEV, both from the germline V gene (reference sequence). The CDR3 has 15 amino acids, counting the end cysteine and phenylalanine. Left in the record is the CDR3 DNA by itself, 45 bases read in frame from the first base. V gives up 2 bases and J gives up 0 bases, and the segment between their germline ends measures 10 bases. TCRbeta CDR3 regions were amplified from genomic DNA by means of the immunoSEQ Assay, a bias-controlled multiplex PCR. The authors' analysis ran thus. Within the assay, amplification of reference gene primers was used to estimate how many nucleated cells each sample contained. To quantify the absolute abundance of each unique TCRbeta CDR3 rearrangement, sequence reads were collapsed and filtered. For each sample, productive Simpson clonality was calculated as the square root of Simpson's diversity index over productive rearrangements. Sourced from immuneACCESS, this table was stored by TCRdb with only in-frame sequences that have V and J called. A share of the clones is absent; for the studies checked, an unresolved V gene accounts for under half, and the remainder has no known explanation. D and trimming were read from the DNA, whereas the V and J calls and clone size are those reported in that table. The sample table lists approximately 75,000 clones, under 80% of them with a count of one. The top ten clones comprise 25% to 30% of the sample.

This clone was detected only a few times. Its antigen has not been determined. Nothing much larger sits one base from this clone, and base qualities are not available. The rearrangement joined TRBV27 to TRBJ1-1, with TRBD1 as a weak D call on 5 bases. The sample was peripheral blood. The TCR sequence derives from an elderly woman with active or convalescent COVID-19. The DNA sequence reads TGTGCCAGCAGTTTAAGGGCAGGGCTGAACACTGAAGCTTTCTTT. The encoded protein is CASSLRAGLNTEAFF.